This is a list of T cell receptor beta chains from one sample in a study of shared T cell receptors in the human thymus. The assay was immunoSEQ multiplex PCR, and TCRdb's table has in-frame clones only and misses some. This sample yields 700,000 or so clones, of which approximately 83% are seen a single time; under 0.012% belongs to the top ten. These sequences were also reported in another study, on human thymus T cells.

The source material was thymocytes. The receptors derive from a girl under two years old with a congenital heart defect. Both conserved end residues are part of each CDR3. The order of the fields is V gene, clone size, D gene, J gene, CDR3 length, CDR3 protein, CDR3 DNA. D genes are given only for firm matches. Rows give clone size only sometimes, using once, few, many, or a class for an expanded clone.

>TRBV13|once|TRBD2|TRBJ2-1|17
CASSFLIGGGYYNEQFF
TGTGCCAGCAGCTTCTTGATAGGCGGGGGGTACTACAATGAGCAGTTCTTC
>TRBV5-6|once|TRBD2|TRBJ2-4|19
CASSLVAGGPRVAKNIQYF
TGTGCCAGCAGCTTGGTGGCGGGGGGGCCGAGAGTAGCCAAAAACATTCAGTACTTC
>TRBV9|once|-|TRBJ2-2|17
CASSVGRDCQNTGELFF
TGTGCCAGCAGCGTAGGTCGGGATTGCCAGAACACCGGGGAGCTGTTTTTT
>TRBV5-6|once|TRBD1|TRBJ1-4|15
CASSLLRDRAEKLFF
TGTGCCAGCAGCCTCCTCCGGGACAGGGCTGAAAAACTGTTTTTT
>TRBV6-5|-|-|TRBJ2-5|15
CASSPGRGFRETQYF
TGTGCCAGCAGTCCGGGCAGGGGATTTCGGGAGACCCAGTACTTC
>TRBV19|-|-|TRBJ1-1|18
CASSVSADRPGQNTEAFF
TGTGCCAGTAGTGTCTCGGCTGACAGACCCGGGCAGAACACTGAAGCTTTCTTT
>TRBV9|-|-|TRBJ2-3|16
CASSTRLGQHTDTQYF
TGTGCCAGCAGCACCCGTCTCGGACAGCACACAGATACGCAGTATTTT
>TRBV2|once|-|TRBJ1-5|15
CASSEKVGAGWAQHF
TGTGCCAGCAGTGAAAAGGTTGGGGCAGGCTGGGCCCAGCATTTT
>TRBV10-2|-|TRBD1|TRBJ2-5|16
CASSVQGSWTQETQYF
TGCGCCAGCAGTGTACAGGGGTCATGGACACAAGAGACCCAGTACTTC
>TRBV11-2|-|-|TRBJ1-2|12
CASSFGGYGYTF
TGTGCCAGCAGCTTTGGGGGGTATGGCTACACCTTC
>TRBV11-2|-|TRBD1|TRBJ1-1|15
CASSPDRGSDTEAFF
TGTGCCAGCAGCCCGGACAGGGGGAGTGACACTGAAGCTTTCTTT
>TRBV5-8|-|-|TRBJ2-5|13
CASSGRKTETQYF
TGTGCCAGCAGCGGGAGGAAGACGGAGACCCAGTACTTC
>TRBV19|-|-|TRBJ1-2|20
CASTPVVRPPGGGWGYGYTF
TGTGCCAGTACCCCTGTGGTCAGGCCACCCGGCGGAGGCTGGGGCTATGGCTACACCTTC
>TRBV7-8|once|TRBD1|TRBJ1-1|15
CASSTTGTENTEAFF
TGTGCCAGCAGCACCACCGGGACAGAGAACACTGAAGCTTTCTTT
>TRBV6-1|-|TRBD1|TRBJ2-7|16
CASSGRGGTGGEEQYF
TGTGCCAGCAGTGGCCGAGGGGGGACAGGGGGGGAAGAGCAGTACTTC
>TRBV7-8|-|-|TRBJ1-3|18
CASSPRDGRLGSGNTIYF
TGTGCCAGCAGCCCGCGGGACGGCCGCCTAGGGTCTGGAAACACCATATATTTT
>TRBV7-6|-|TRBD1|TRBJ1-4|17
CASSFRGQPSTNEKLFF
TGTGCCAGCAGCTTCAGGGGACAGCCGTCAACTAATGAAAAACTGTTTTTT
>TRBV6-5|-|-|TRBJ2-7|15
CASRDLGALPYEQYF
TGTGCCAGCAGAGACCTAGGTGCCCTACCCTACGAGCAGTACTTC
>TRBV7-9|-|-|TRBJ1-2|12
CASSHLVNGYTF
TGTGCCAGCAGCCACTTGGTAAATGGCTACACCTTC
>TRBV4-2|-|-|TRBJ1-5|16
CASSQELVWANQPQHF
TGTGCCAGCAGCCAAGAGCTGGTGTGGGCCAATCAGCCCCAGCATTTT